One T cell receptor beta chain is described in this entry. This record belongs to a study of blood T cell repertoires in COVID-19. As for the study in general: There were acute and convalescent COVID-19 samples, and they came from the United States, Italy and Spain. Sample material is recorded as cDNA or gDNA derived from T cells, B-cell-depleted T cells, or PBMCs.

What the recovered Cohort 3 donors had was two negative PCRs, clearance, or symptom resolution. Original methodology: Cell counts per sample came from amplifying reference gene primers. TCRdb's table, derived via immunoSEQ multiplex PCR, lists solely in-frame clones and lacks some. Clone size and V and J calls were adopted from that table, with D and trimming inferred from the DNA. This sample carries fewer than 200,000 clones, 88% of them seen once, and the ten largest clones take roughly 8.9%. This CDR3 spans 13 amino acids. V was clipped by 6 bases and J by 2 bases, with 10 bases between them. Germline CDR1 reads MDHEN; CDR2 reads SYDVKM.

The chain uses TRBV28 and TRBJ1-2; TRBD1 is a possible D gene (5 bases). The sequenced sample was PBMCs or T cells enriched from blood (not recorded which). The TCR comes from a woman in her late teens or twenties who had recovered from COVID-19. The CDR3 region has the DNA TGTGCCAGCAGCCCCCGACAGAACTATGGCTACACCTTC. This sequence encodes CASSPRQNYGYTF.